This T cell receptor beta chain was captured in a study of cytomegalovirus exposure and HLA in healthy donors. The PCR was carried out with 60 Vbeta primers and 13 Jbeta primers. Original analysis: An analysis that came later counted 70 million to 100 million unique TCR beta chains, around 10 million shared. The method was immunoSEQ multiplex PCR; TCRdb's version includes in-frame clones alone and lacks a portion of them. Clone size and the V and J calls come from that table; the DNA yielded D and trimming. Of over 130,000 clones in the sample, approximately 79% were seen once. Points on this clone: Its specificity is unknown.

Study-level findings and limits: Listed as cytomegalovirus-associated were roughly 180 TCR beta chains. As a later analysis showed, a missense DCLRE1C variant was linked to trimming of TCR beta V- and J-genes.

The clonotype originates from a female donor in good health and CMV-seronegative. Specimen: PBMCs.

CDR3: CARNRDGEGYTF. The CDR3 coding sequence is TGTGCCAGAAATCGGGATGGGGAGGGCTACACCTTC. The V call is TRBV30, the J call TRBJ1-2; D gene unclear. The CDR3 is 12 residues long. Trimming took 8 bases from V and 8 from J, leaving 18 bases between them. Germline CDR1 and CDR2: GTSNPN and SVGIG (reference sequence).